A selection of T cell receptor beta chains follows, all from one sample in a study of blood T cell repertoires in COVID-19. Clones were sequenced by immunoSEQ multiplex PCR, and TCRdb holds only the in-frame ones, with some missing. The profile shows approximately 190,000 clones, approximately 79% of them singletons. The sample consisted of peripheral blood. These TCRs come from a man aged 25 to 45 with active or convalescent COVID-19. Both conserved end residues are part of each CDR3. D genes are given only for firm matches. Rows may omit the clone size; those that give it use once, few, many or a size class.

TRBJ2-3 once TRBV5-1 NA TGCGCCAGCAGCTTGCATCTAGAAGGAGATACGCAGTATTTT CASSLHLEGDTQYF
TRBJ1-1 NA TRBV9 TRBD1 TGTGCCAGCAGCGTAGAGGGACAGACGAACACTGAAGCTTTCTTT CASSVEGQTNTEAFF
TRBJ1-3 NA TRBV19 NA TGTGCCACCCGAGTGACAGGCTCTGGAAACACCATATATTTT CATRVTGSGNTIYF
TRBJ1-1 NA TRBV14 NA TGTGCCAGCAGCTGGGGACACCCGAACACTGAAGCTTTCTTT CASSWGHPNTEAFF
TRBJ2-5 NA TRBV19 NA TGTGCCAGTAGTCGAACTAGACCAGAGACCCAGTACTTC CASSRTRPETQYF
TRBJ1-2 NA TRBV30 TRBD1 TGTGCCTGGAGTCCAGGGGGATCTAACTATGGCTACACCTTC CAWSPGGSNYGYTF
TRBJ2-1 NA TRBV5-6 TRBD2 TGTGCCAGCAGCTTGGGGCTTATGGGGACTAATGTTTACAATGAGCAGTTCTTC CASSLGLMGTNVYNEQFF
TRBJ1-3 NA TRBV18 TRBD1 TGTGCCAGCTCACCACCTGGGACAGGGGTTCGAAACACCATATATTTT CASSPPGTGVRNTIYF
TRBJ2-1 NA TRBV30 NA TGTGCCTGGAGTGTACGGGGAAAGAGCTACAATGAGCAGTTCTTC CAWSVRGKSYNEQFF
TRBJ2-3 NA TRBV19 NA TGTGCCAGTAGTATAAAGCTAGCAGATACGCAGTATTTT CASSIKLADTQYF
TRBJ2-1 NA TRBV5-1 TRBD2 TGCGCCAGCAGCTTGGGGACTAGCGGGAGTGGCTATGAGCAGTTCTTC CASSLGTSGSGYEQFF
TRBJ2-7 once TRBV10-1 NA TGCGCCAGCAGTGAGGCGGGACAGCTCTACGAGCAGTACTTC CASSEAGQLYEQYF